This TCR beta chain was sequenced in a study of T cells in Graves' hyperthyroidism and ophthalmopathy. Study-level results: In the analysis, a 13 V-J model separated ophthalmopathy from stable hyperthyroidism. Before onset, ophthalmopathy was predicted by the model a median 6.5 months earlier.

It was RNA transcripts that yielded the amplified TCR beta CDR3 regions. The primer set for the first-round RT-PCR of the TCR CDR3 was HTBI. MiXCR was run by TCRdb on the multiplex PCR reads, yielding one entry per CDR3 protein. The table lists fewer than 800,000 distinct CDR3 sequences, 16% of them singletons, with 8.4% in the top ten. Germline V gene lookup returns CDR1 MDHEN and CDR2 SYDVKM. CDR3 length equals 13 residues. V lost 8 bases and J 2 bases, leaving 13 bases between the germline ends. As concerns this clonotype: Its antigen is not identified.

Patients were excluded because of uncontrolled infection, other autoimmune disease, pregnancy or lactation. In making diagnoses, clinical symptoms, serum thyroxine and TRAb, thyroid ultrasound and orbital computed tomography were all used. The specimen was blood. The chain recombines TRBV28 with TRBJ2-7; the D gene could be TRBD1 or TRBD2 (5 bases each). This clonotype originated in a man aged 18 to 30 with Graves' hyperthyroidism. The CDR3 reads CASGPSGPYEQYF. The CDR3 bases are TGTGCCAGCGGACCCTCGGGACCCTACGAGCAGTACTTC.